This T cell receptor (beta chain) was recorded in a study of identical twins. Template switching created a universal primer site, and the cDNA included unique molecular identifiers. One entry per CDR3 protein results from TCRdb running MiXCR on the 5' RACE reads. Of 200,000 to 250,000 distinct CDR3 sequences in the sample, around 6.5% were seen once. This CDR3 has 15 amino acids. Per the germline V gene, CDR1 is SNHLY and CDR2 is FYNNEI. Trimming took 6 bases from V and 1 from J; bases not matched to a gene: 3. The sample was also linked to a second study, of T cells expressing NK-cell markers. That investigation notes: In five or six donors, dominant CD3+CD56+NKG2C+ clonotypes ranked among the top 10 CD8+ clonotypes.

Input material: CD8+ T cells sorted from blood. This clonotype was sampled from a woman between 18 and 29 years old in good health. This rearrangement joins TRBV2 to TRBJ2-4; 10 bases match TRBD1. This CDR3 reads CASRTGGAAKNIQYF. CDR3 in DNA: TGTGCCAGCAGGACAGGGGGCGCGGCCAAAAACATTCAGTACTTC.